The next 17 T cell receptor beta chains were all read from a single sample in a study of patients and donors after allogeneic stem cell transplantation. Using its own MiXCR run on the RT-PCR reads, TCRdb lists one record per CDR3 protein. The repertoire consists of 45,000 to 65,000 distinct CDR3 sequences, with about an eighth occurring once and the leading ten covering about a third. The sequencing sample was made of blood, either unsorted or a sorted T cell fraction (not recorded which). These receptors originate from a human donor who was either an allogeneic HSCT recipient or a stem cell or donor lymphocyte infusion donor (not recorded which). It is not recorded whose cells these are; they may come from a transplant donor.

This clonotype was counted between two and nine times. The rearrangement joins TRBV5-6 to TRBJ1-1; TRBD1 matches 9 bases. Germline V gene data show CDR1 as SGHDT and CDR2 as YYEEEE. V lost 3 bases, J lost 5 bases, and 17 bases stayed unmatched. The CDR3 is made up of 18 amino acids. CDR3 coding DNA: TGTGCCAGCAGCTATAACATTCGGGACAGGGTGGCGGGAACTGAAGCTTTCTTT. Translating it yields CASSYNIRDRVAGTEAFF.

This clonotype was counted ten times or more. This chain joins TRBV20-1 and TRBJ2-1, with D uncertain. V lost 1 base and J 4 bases, leaving 14 bases between the germline ends. The CDR3 loop spans 15 amino acids. Germline V lookup: CDR1 DFQATT, CDR2 SNEGSKA (reference sequence). CDR3 nucleotide sequence: TGCAGTGCTAGAGCGAACGCCGGCAAATACAATGAGCAGTTCTTC. This translates into CSARANAGKYNEQFF.

A few counts support this clonotype. The genes are TRBV6-5 and TRBJ1-6; 7 bases map to TRBD1. J gave up 9 bases and V 2 bases, and 10 bases lay outside the gene matches. CDR1 and CDR2 from the germline V gene are MNHEY and SVGAGI. CDR3 length: 16 residues. The CDR3 nucleotides read TGTGCCAGCAGTTACGAACTAGGGGGCTTCACTTCACCCCTCCACTTT. Amino acids: CASSYELGGFTSPLHF.

This clonotype was observed many times. This chain links TRBV18 with TRBJ2-2; tentatively, D is TRBD1 (5 bases). The length of the CDR3 is 16 residues. The germline gives CDR1 KGHSH, CDR2 LQKENI. V shed 8 bases and J shed 5 bases, with 21 bases lying between them. As DNA, the CDR3 is TGTGCCAGCAAGAAAGAACCAGGGCCCTCAACCGGGGAGCTGTTTTTT. The encoded protein is CASKKEPGPSTGELFF.

CDR3 sequence (DNA): TGTGCCAGCAGTTACTCGACAGGGTATGGGGCAGAGACCCAGTACTTC. Protein product: CASSYSTGYGAETQYF. The chain links TRBV6-6 to TRBJ2-5; 7 bases are shared with TRBD1. V was pared by 0 bases and J by 4 bases, with 8 bases of the junction left unmatched. This CDR3 comprises 16 residues. The germline CDR1 and CDR2 sequences are MNHNY and SVGAGI (reference sequence).

This clonotype is medium-sized. The gene calls are TRBV12-3 or TRBV12-4 and TRBJ1-5, with 7 positions matching TRBD1. Unmatched junction bases numbered 15, after V lost 10 bases and J lost 3 bases. This CDR3 spans 16 amino acids. The CDR3 sequence: CATTVWGQSDNQPQHF. CDR3 DNA: TGTGCCACCACCGTCTGGGGACAGAGTGACAATCAGCCCCAGCATTTT.

This clonotype was seen repeatedly, ten times or more. CDR3 in amino acids: CASSHREASNTGELFF. The CDR3 nucleotides are TGTGCCAGCAGCCACAGGGAGGCCTCGAACACCGGGGAGCTGTTTTTT. The chain joins TRBV5-6 to TRBJ2-2; the D call may be TRBD1 or TRBD2 (6 bases each). Germline assignment: CDR1 SGHDT and CDR2 YYEEEE. V shed 4 bases and J shed 0 bases, with 13 bases lying between them. This CDR3 is built from 16 residues.

This clonotype was counted a few times. V is TRBV7-8 and J is TRBJ2-6, with TRBD1 as a possible D gene (5 bases). Germline V gives CDR1 SGHVS, CDR2 FQNEAQ. This CDR3 region has 14 residues. V was shortened by 4 bases and J by 9 bases, with 13 bases between the two germline ends. CDR3 DNA: TGTGCCAGCAGCTCGCACAGGAGTGGCAACGTCCTGACTTTC. It translates to CASSSHRSGNVLTF.

As to this clonotype: The missing conserved phenylalanine or tryptophan at the end of this CDR3 makes a read error likely. The chain recombines TRBV6-5 with TRBJ2-3; 8 bases agree with TRBD2. The CDR3 is made up of 16 amino acids. Germline V CDR1 and CDR2: MNHEY, SVGAGI. With V trimmed by 6 bases and J by 3 bases, 11 bases remained unmatched. The CDR3 region is CASRQYGRDITDTQYL. DNA of the CDR3: TGTGCCAGCAGACAATACGGGAGGGACATTACAGATACGCAGTATTTG.

This clonotype showed up just a few times. The J gene is TRBJ1-2, the V gene TRBV27, with D perhaps matching TRBD1 (6 bases). The CDR3 is made up of 13 amino acids. Per germline, CDR1 MNHEY and CDR2 SMNVEV (reference sequence). The V end lost 5 bases, the J end lost 2 bases, and 9 bases lay between the germline ends. The CDR3 loop reads CASSLQGNYGYTF. For the CDR3, the DNA is TGTGCCAGCAGTCTACAGGGAAACTATGGCTACACCTTC.

This clonotype came up a few times. The chain uses TRBV9 and TRBJ2-1, with 8 nucleotides matching TRBD1. The CDR3 spans 16 residues. The germline gives CDR1 SGDLS, CDR2 YYNGEE. V gave up 3 bases and J gave up 0 bases; unmatched junction bases: 5. For the CDR3, the DNA is TGTGCCAGCAGCGCCCACACAGGGGGCTCCTACAATGAGCAGTTCTTC. This encodes CASSAHTGGSYNEQFF.

The rearrangement links TRBV7-6 to TRBJ1-3; unclear D gene. Germline V gene lookup returns CDR1 SGHVS and CDR2 FNYEAQ. Trimming pared 7 bases from V and 0 bases from J, leaving 16 bases between. This CDR3 contains 16 residues. CDR3 coding DNA: TGTGCCAGCACCGACCCTTACGGATCCTCTGGAAACACCATATATTTT. Its protein is CASTDPYGSSGNTIYF.

The chain recombines TRBV4-2 with TRBJ1-2, with 7 bases aligning to TRBD1. Trimming cost V 3 bases and J 5 bases; bases outside gene matches: 3. The CDR3 spans 13 residues. Germline V gene lookup returns CDR1 LGHNA and CDR2 YNFKEQ. CDR3 loop: CASSHGTAYGYTF. The CDR3 DNA is TGTGCCAGCAGCCATGGGACAGCGTATGGCTACACCTTC.

This chain uses TRBV24-1 with TRBJ2-3, with D maybe TRBD1 (6 bases). The CDR3 runs to 13 residues. With 7 bases removed from V and 1 base from J, the gap between germline ends came to 8 bases. Germline lookup yields CDR1 KGHDR and CDR2 SFDVKD. The CDR3 DNA reads TGTGCCACCAGGGCAGGGGGCACAGATACGCAGTATTTT. Its translation: CATRAGGTDTQYF.

This clonotype was seen a few times. The chain employs TRBV11-1 and TRBJ2-3; 7 bases fit TRBD1. CDR1 SGHAT and CDR2 FQDESV come from the germline V gene (reference sequence). Unmatched junction bases numbered 13, after V lost 1 base and J lost 0 bases. The CDR3 runs to 19 residues. The CDR3 here is CASSLDGQEDTSSTDTQYF. In nucleotides, the CDR3 is TGTGCCAGCAGCTTAGACGGACAGGAAGATACCTCTAGCACAGATACGCAGTATTTT.

This clonotype has just a few counts. The chain uses TRBV7-8 and TRBJ1-1; unclear D gene. V was cut by 0 bases and J by 3 bases, with 14 bases left in between. Germline CDR1 is SGHVS and CDR2 is FQNEAQ. This CDR3 is built from 16 residues. CDR3 in amino acids: CASSLARLGSYTEAFF. CDR3 DNA: TGTGCCAGCAGCTTAGCGCGTTTGGGGTCGTACACTGAAGCTTTCTTT.

The J gene is TRBJ2-3, the V gene TRBV5-1; a possible D gene is TRBD1 (5 bases). Per the germline V gene, CDR1 is SGHRS and CDR2 is YFSETQ. V lost 4 bases, J lost 7 bases, and 22 bases lay in between. CDR3 length: 16 amino acids. CDR3 in DNA: TGCGCCAGCAGCCATACTGACAGTTCGACTCCTCATACGCAGTATTTT. Translated: CASSHTDSSTPHTQYF.